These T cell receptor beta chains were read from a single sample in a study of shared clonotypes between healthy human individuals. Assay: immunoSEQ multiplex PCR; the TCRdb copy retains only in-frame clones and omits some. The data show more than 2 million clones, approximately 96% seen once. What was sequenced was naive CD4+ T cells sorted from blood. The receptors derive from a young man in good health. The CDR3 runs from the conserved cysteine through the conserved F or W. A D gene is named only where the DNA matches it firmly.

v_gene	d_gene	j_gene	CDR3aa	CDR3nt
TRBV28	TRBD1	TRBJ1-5	CASSWGTGASNQPQHF	TGTGCCAGCAGTTGGGGGACAGGGGCAAGCAATCAGCCCCAGCATTTT
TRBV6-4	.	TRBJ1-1	CASSDRAPEAFF	TGTGCCAGCAGTGACAGGGCTCCTGAAGCTTTCTTT
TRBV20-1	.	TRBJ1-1	CSAPGPTKAFF	TGCAGTGCCCCGGGCCCTACCAAAGCTTTCTTT
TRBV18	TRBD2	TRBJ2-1	CASSPLEAGGYEQFF	TGTGCCAGCTCACCACTGGAAGCGGGAGGCTATGAGCAGTTCTTC
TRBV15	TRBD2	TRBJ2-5	CATSRVGSGSRQETQYF	TGTGCCACCAGCAGAGTTGGTAGCGGGAGCCGTCAAGAGACCCAGTACTTC
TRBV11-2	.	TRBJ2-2	CASSLVIGELFF	TGTGCCAGCAGCTTAGTAATCGGGGAGCTGTTTTTT
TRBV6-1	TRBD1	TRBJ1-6	CASGRTGYNSPLHF	TGTGCCAGCGGTAGGACAGGGTATAATTCACCCCTCCACTTT
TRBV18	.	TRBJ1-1	CASSPGRNEAFF	TGTGCCAGCTCACCAGGGAGGAATGAAGCTTTCTTT
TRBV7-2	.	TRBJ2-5	CASSLEVSQETQYF	TGTGCCAGCAGCTTAGAGGTCTCCCAAGAGACCCAGTACTTC
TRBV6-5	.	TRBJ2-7	CASRLLAVGSYEQYF	TGTGCCAGCAGGCTTTTAGCGGTCGGTTCCTACGAGCAGTACTTC
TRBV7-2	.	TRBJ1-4	CASSLVGKYEKLFF	TGTGCCAGCAGCTTAGTGGGGAAGTATGAAAAACTGTTTTTT
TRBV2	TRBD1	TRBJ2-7	CASRRTGTSYEQYF	TGTGCCAGCAGGAGGACAGGGACCTCCTACGAGCAGTACTTC